One and the same sample provided the 25 T cell receptor beta chains below, sequenced in a study of blood T cell repertoires in COVID-19. The repertoire was sequenced with immunoSEQ multiplex PCR; TCRdb's copy has only in-frame clones and lacks some. The repertoire includes 150,000 or so clones, 88% of them detected once, and more than 2% sits in the top ten. Sequencing used peripheral blood. The receptors derive from a woman in her seventies with acute or convalescent COVID-19.

This chain joins TRBV9 and TRBJ2-7, with 10 bases lining up with TRBD2. Germline loops: CDR1 SGDLS, CDR2 YYNGEE. J gave up 4 bases and V 6 bases, and 10 bases lay outside the gene matches. This CDR3 region has 15 residues. The CDR3 loop reads CASTKKRGGLYEQYF. CDR3 sequence (DNA): TGTGCCAGCACCAAAAAGCGGGGGGGTTTGTACGAGCAGTACTTC.

The chain carries TRBV5-1 and TRBJ2-2, with a possible D match to TRBD2 (7 bases). In germline, CDR1 is SGHRS, CDR2 YFSETQ. CDR3 length: 14 residues. The V gene lost 9 bases and the J gene lost 4 bases, with 16 bases spanning the gap. CDR3 in amino acids: CATREGGFTGELFF. The CDR3 bases are TGCGCCACCCGAGAGGGGGGGTTCACCGGGGAGCTGTTTTTT.

The gene calls are TRBV4-1 and TRBJ2-3; 8 bases align to TRBD2. CDR3 size: 16 residues. CDR1 MGHRA and CDR2 YSYEKL come from the germline V gene. The trim removed 1 base at V and 6 bases at J, leaving 9 bases unmatched. The CDR3 region has the DNA TGCGCCAGCAGCCAAGCCTACATCCGGGGGGGGGATACGCAGTATTTT. This codes for CASSQAYIRGGDTQYF.

The chain has TRBV19 and TRBJ2-1, with 11 nucleotides matching TRBD2. V shed 3 bases, J shed 10 bases, and the junction held 11 bases outside the gene matches. The V gene's germline CDR1 is LNHDA and CDR2 SQIVND (reference sequence). This CDR3 has 16 residues. CDR3 sequence reads: CASSMFLSGGAWEQFF. The CDR3 DNA sequence: TGTGCCAGTAGTATGTTCCTTAGCGGGGGGGCCTGGGAGCAGTTCTTC.

The chain links TRBV25-1 to TRBJ2-1; D gene unclear. The length of the CDR3 is 13 residues. V was shortened by 7 bases and J by 8 bases, with 15 bases between the two germline ends. The germline V gene has CDR1 MGHDK and CDR2 SYGVNS. The CDR3: CASKEELVHEQFF. CDR3 bases: TGTGCCAGCAAAGAGGAGTTAGTCCATGAGCAGTTCTTC.

The count of this clone is one. V gene TRBV19 combines with J gene TRBJ2-3; 7 positions agree with TRBD1. The CDR3 runs 18 residues. Germline trimming cut 7 bases from V and 6 bases from J; bases unmatched to any gene: 22. Looked up from germline, CDR1 is LNHDA and CDR2 is SQIVND (reference sequence). CDR3 sequence: CASIQRPGQSTLLDTQYF. CDR3 nucleotide sequence: TGTGCCAGTATCCAACGACCGGGACAGTCGACGTTGTTGGATACGCAGTATTTT.

This chain links TRBV5-3 with TRBJ1-5, with 9 bases lining up with TRBD1. Being an ORF, TRBV5-3 has a function that is uncertain. This CDR3 contains 20 residues. V trimming: 4 bases; J trimming: 1 base; junction bases outside the gene matches: 18. CDR3 sequence: CARSPSSPGQGRDSNQPQHF. The CDR3 DNA reads TGTGCCAGAAGCCCCTCTTCCCCGGGACAGGGAAGAGACAGCAATCAGCCCCAGCATTTT.

The chain uses TRBV12-5 and TRBJ2-3; D perhaps matches TRBD1 (6 bases). The CDR3 spans 19 residues. Germline lookup yields CDR1 LGHNT and CDR2 FRNRAP. The V gene lost 0 bases and the J gene lost 0 bases, with 19 bases spanning the gap. The CDR3 coding sequence is TGTGCTAGTGGTTTGGTACTAAAGGGGACACCAATTAGCACAGATACGCAGTATTTT. Translated: CASGLVLKGTPISTDTQYF.

The chain combines TRBV18 with TRBJ2-2; D perhaps matches TRBD2 (6 bases). This CDR3 is built from 17 residues. The V gene lost 5 bases and the J gene lost 5 bases, with 21 bases spanning the gap. Germline CDR1 KGHSH, CDR2 LQKENI. The chain's CDR3 is CASSSDYPIPGTGELFF. CDR3 sequence (DNA): TGTGCCAGCTCATCGGACTACCCCATTCCGGGGACCGGGGAGCTGTTTTTT.

V gene TRBV11-1 combines with J gene TRBJ2-3; 8 bases line up with TRBD2. CDR3 length: 15 residues. V lost 4 bases, J lost 4 bases, and 7 bases stayed unmatched. The germline V gene encodes CDR1 SGHAT and CDR2 FQDESV (reference sequence). The chain's CDR3 is CASSSRGGLADTQYF. The CDR3, as DNA: TGTGCCAGCAGCTCCCGGGGGGGCCTCGCAGATACGCAGTATTTT.

The gene calls are TRBV24-1 and TRBJ2-2; D is perhaps TRBD1 (6 bases). V was shortened by 1 base and J by 5 bases, with 13 bases between the two germline ends. Germline CDR1 KGHDR, CDR2 SFDVKD. The CDR3 totals 16 residues. In DNA form, the CDR3 reads TGTGCCACCAGTGATTTTGGGGGCGCAGGGACCGGGGAGCTGTTTTTT. Its protein product is CATSDFGGAGTGELFF.

This clone has just one count. The chain couples TRBV2 to TRBJ2-1, with 8 bases matching TRBD2. Germline CDR1 SNHLY, CDR2 FYNNEI. Losses at the gene ends were 6 bases for V and 8 bases for J; bases not matched to a gene: 12. The CDR3 is made up of 15 amino acids. The CDR3 coding sequence is TGTGCCAGCAGCCGCAGCTTGGCGGGGGGTTATGAGCAGTTCTTC. Translating gives CASSRSLAGGYEQFF.

The chain couples TRBV7-9 to TRBJ2-3, with 7 bases identical to TRBD1. This CDR3 has 15 residues. Trimming cost V 1 base and J 0 bases; bases outside gene matches: 1. Germline CDR1 and CDR2: SEHNR and FQNEAQ (reference sequence). This chain's CDR3 is CASSLGTGSTDTQYF. CDR3 nucleotide sequence: TGTGCCAGCAGCTTAGGGACAGGAAGCACAGATACGCAGTATTTT.

The rearrangement uses TRBV18 and TRBJ1-1, with D possibly matching TRBD1 (6 bases). The germline gives CDR1 KGHSH, CDR2 LQKENI. The CDR3 has 12 residues. Trimming removed 6 bases at V and 6 bases at J, with 11 bases between. The CDR3 nucleotides read TGTGCCAGCTCGGCGGACAGCTCTGAAGCTTTCTTT. Translated, it gives CASSADSSEAFF.

This clone was observed once. This chain uses TRBV4-3 with TRBJ1-6; no clear D gene. V gave up 1 base and J gave up 4 bases, with 8 bases separating them. The CDR3 sequence is 15 residues long. The germline gives CDR1 LGHNA, CDR2 YSLEER. This chain's CDR3 is CASSQAYLYNSPLHF. The CDR3 DNA follows: TGCGCCAGCAGCCAAGCCTACTTGTATAATTCACCCCTCCACTTT.

The rearrangement uses TRBV15 and TRBJ1-5; TRBD1 aligns across 8 bases. V lost 3 bases to trimming and J lost 7 bases; unmatched junction nucleotides: 11. The CDR3 runs 16 residues. CDR1 and CDR2 from the germline V gene are LNHNV and YYDKDF (reference sequence). The CDR3 loop reads CATSRGTGAGVQPQHF. DNA of the CDR3: TGTGCCACCAGCAGGGGGACAGGCGCGGGAGTACAGCCCCAGCATTTT.

The chain has TRBV5-6 and TRBJ2-5; 10 nucleotides match TRBD1. Germline V CDR1 and CDR2: SGHDT, YYEEEE. V lost 5 bases and J lost 4; bases outside the gene matches: 11. This CDR3 is 16 amino acids long. The chain's CDR3 is CASSHLGTGVSETQYF. The CDR3 DNA is TGTGCCAGCAGTCACCTAGGGACAGGGGTATCAGAGACCCAGTACTTC.

V and J are TRBV7-2 and TRBJ1-4, with a weak D call TRBD1 (5 bases). Trimming took 5 bases from V and 2 from J, leaving 15 bases between them. The CDR3 is 16 residues long. Germline V lookup: CDR1 SGHTA, CDR2 FQGNSA. DNA for the CDR3: TGTGCCAGCAGCCTTAGCGGGGGGATTACTAATGAAAAACTGTTTTTT. Amino acid sequence: CASSLSGGITNEKLFF.

This CDR3 is CASSLGTSGINEQFF. In DNA, the CDR3 is TGTGCCAGCAGCTTAGGGACTAGCGGGATAAATGAGCAGTTCTTC. The chain is built from TRBV7-9 and TRBJ2-1; 12 bases fit TRBD2. V dropped 1 base and J dropped 7; count of bases not matched to a gene: 2. Germline V gene sequence: CDR1 SEHNR, CDR2 FQNEAQ (reference sequence). This CDR3 contains 15 residues.

The chain is built from TRBV4-2 and TRBJ2-1, with D perhaps matching TRBD2 (7 bases). V lost 4 bases, J lost 5 bases, and 15 bases lay in between. Germline V gene lookup returns CDR1 LGHNA and CDR2 YNFKEQ. CDR3 length: 15 residues. The CDR3 DNA follows: TGTGCCAGCAGCCCCTTGGGGGGGCGGAACAATGAGCAGTTCTTC. This gives the protein CASSPLGGRNNEQFF.

The J gene is TRBJ1-5, the V gene TRBV7-8; no clear D gene. This CDR3 spans 14 amino acids. V gave up 0 bases and J gave up 5 bases, with 8 bases separating them. In germline, CDR1 is SGHVS, CDR2 FQNEAQ. In DNA form, the CDR3 reads TGTGCCAGCAGCTTAGCGTTGTTAGATCAGCCCCAGCATTTT. Translating gives CASSLALLDQPQHF. The full variable domain, in which reference TRBV7-8 and TRBJ1-5 provide the parts outside the CDR3, is GAGVSQSPRYKVAKRGQDVALRCDPISGHVSLFWYQQALGQGPEFLTYFQNEAQLDKSGLPSDRFFAERPEGSVSTLKIQRTQQEDSAVYLCASSLALLDQPQHFGDGTRLSIL.

The CDR3 DNA reads TGTGCCAGCAGCCCCCGGGCGGACAGCTCTGGAAACACCATATATTTT. Protein sequence: CASSPRADSSGNTIYF. This chain joins TRBV9 and TRBJ1-3; D may be TRBD1 (6 bases). Germline V gene sequence: CDR1 SGDLS, CDR2 YYNGEE. The CDR3 spans 16 residues. V lost 4 bases and J 0 bases, leaving 14 bases between the germline ends.

The rearrangement links TRBV13 to TRBJ1-2; 8 positions match TRBD1. The CDR3 spans 17 residues. Germline trimming cut 4 bases from V and 6 bases from J; bases unmatched to any gene: 16. The germline CDR1 and CDR2 sequences are PRHDT and FYEKMQ (reference sequence). CDR3 sequence reads: CASSSNLQGANWDGYTF. Here the CDR3 DNA reads TGTGCCAGCAGCTCAAACCTCCAGGGGGCGAATTGGGATGGCTACACCTTC.

This clone appeared once. The chain combines TRBV2 with TRBJ1-5; 8 bases map to TRBD1. V shed 6 bases, J shed 4 bases, and the junction held 5 bases outside the gene matches. Germline CDR1 reads SNHLY; CDR2 reads FYNNEI. The CDR3 spans 14 residues. CDR3 region: CASSERDRNQPQHF. Here the CDR3 DNA reads TGTGCCAGCAGCGAACGGGACAGGAATCAGCCCCAGCATTTT.

This sequence joins TRBV18 and TRBJ1-3; no definite D call. Germline V gene sequence: CDR1 KGHSH, CDR2 LQKENI. With 2 bases removed from V and 1 base from J, the gap between germline ends came to 12 bases. The CDR3 runs 16 residues. CDR3 coding DNA: TGTGCCAGCTCACCAGGTTGGGGAGAATCTGGAAACACCATATATTTT. Its protein product is CASSPGWGESGNTIYF.